This T cell receptor beta chain was sequenced for a study of T cell responses to AZD1222 COVID-19 vaccine. Study observations and caveats: Just a handful of AZD1222 recipients tested seropositive at baseline. No day 14 peak samples; only post-peak repertoires were characterized. Of spike-specific TCRs, nearly half reportedly target regions left unmutated in variants. Once two AZD1222 doses were given, Spike-specific TCR breadth and depth went up.

Comments on this clone: The antigen is unknown.

The CDR3 is 16 amino acids. The data were produced by immunoSEQ multiplex PCR, yet TCRdb's version contains in-frame clones alone and is incomplete. The sample lists 150,000 to 200,000 clones, under 95% seen once, with 1.3% to 1.5% in the top ten. This receptor was identified in an adult in good health. Source: peripheral blood, taken on day 0 of AZD1222 vaccination. The rearrangement links TRBV12-2 to TRBJ2-7. TRBV12-2 is noted as a pseudogene. CDR3 region: CASRFGKGGGSYEQYF. Written as DNA, the CDR3 is TGTGCAAGTCGCTTTGGGAAGGGTGGGGGCTCCTACGAGCAGTACTTC.